One and the same sample provided the 12 T cell receptor beta chains below, sequenced in a study of monozygotic twins with inflammatory bowel disease. TCRdb reanalyzed the 5' RACE reads, giving one entry per CDR3 protein sequence and no DNA. The table lists about 160,000 distinct CDR3 sequences. The specimen was blood. The receptors stem from a human donor with ulcerative colitis or Crohn's disease, or a healthy co-twin of an affected twin (not recorded which).

The chain links TRBV6-6 to TRBJ2-7; TCRdb lists TRBD1, though no DNA is available to test this call. The length of the CDR3 is 14 residues. Looked up from germline, CDR1 is MNHNY and CDR2 is SVGAGI (reference sequence). The CDR3 loop is CASSRDLGAVEQYF.

J is TRBJ1-2 and V is TRBV5-1; the D gene TCRdb calls, TRBD1, cannot be checked with no DNA. The V gene's germline CDR1 is SGHRS and CDR2 YFSETQ. CDR3 length: 14 residues. The CDR3 spells CASSSTDILDGYTF.

The rearrangement joins TRBV12-3 or TRBV12-4 to TRBJ2-2; TCRdb lists TRBD2, though no DNA is available to test this call. The CDR3 loop spans 15 amino acids. This chain's CDR3 is CASSFTGGNTGELFF.

The V and J genes are TRBV20-1 and TRBJ1-6. This CDR3 has 13 amino acids. The germline gives CDR1 DFQATT, CDR2 SNEGSKA (reference sequence). The CDR3 region is CSAKTGESQPLHF.

The chain has TRBV7-3 and TRBJ1-1. Germline V CDR1 and CDR2: SGHTA, FQGTGA. The CDR3 spans 13 residues. CDR3: CASSLKGFTEAFF.

V is TRBV27 and J is TRBJ1-2; TCRdb picks TRBD1, but there is no DNA to check that call. The CDR3 has 13 residues. Germline V CDR1 and CDR2: MNHEY, SMNVEV (reference sequence). The CDR3 sequence is CASSLTGNYGYTF.

The V call is TRBV6-1, the J call TRBJ2-1; TCRdb lists TRBD2, though no DNA is available to test this call. Germline lookup yields CDR1 MNHNS and CDR2 SASEGT. The CDR3 extends over 14 amino acids. CDR3: CASSSRTGPYEQFF.

V gene TRBV7-9 combines with J gene TRBJ2-7; TCRdb reports TRBD1, a call that lacks DNA to check it against. The germline V gene encodes CDR1 SEHNR and CDR2 FQNEAQ (reference sequence). The CDR3 has 13 residues. CDR3: CASRSRTAYEQYF. Based on the CDR3 plus reference TRBV7-9 and TRBJ2-7, the full variable domain is DTGVSQNPRHKITKRGQNVTFRCDPISEHNRLYWYRQTLGQGPEFLTYFQNEAQLEKSRLLSDRFSAERPKGSFSTLEIQRTEQGDSAMYLCASRSRTAYEQYFGPGTRLTVT.

The J gene is TRBJ1-2, the V gene TRBV5-1; with no DNA, the TCRdb D assignment of TRBD1 cannot be verified. Looked up from germline, CDR1 is SGHRS and CDR2 is YFSETQ. The CDR3 loop spans 15 amino acids. CDR3: CASSLSTGGTGPYTF.

The chain links TRBV7-6 to TRBJ2-4; TCRdb indicates TRBD2, and absent DNA this call remains unverified. The CDR3 is made up of 15 amino acids. Per germline, CDR1 SGHVS and CDR2 FNYEAQ. CDR3 region: CASRSGHLEGNIQYF.

The CDR3 reads CSVVGSYNEQFF. The rearrangement joins TRBV29-1 to TRBJ2-1. Germline values: CDR1 SQVTM, CDR2 ANQGSEA. The CDR3 runs to 12 residues.

This chain joins TRBV2 and TRBJ1-2; TCRdb's D call of TRBD1 is untestable without DNA. In germline, CDR1 is SNHLY, CDR2 FYNNEI. This CDR3 has 16 amino acids. The chain's CDR3 is CASSARRTPIPYGYTF.